A single sample is the source of the 27 T cell receptor beta chains below, sequenced in a study of CD8 T cells in ankylosing spondylitis. No antigen has been identified for these receptors. One entry per CDR3 protein, called by TCRdb with MiXCR from the 5' RACE reads. The data show about 90,000 distinct CDR3 sequences, just under 9% seen once. General study points: Characteristic, it appeared, of ankylosing spondylitis blood was a TCR beta motif of several highly homologous variants.

What was sequenced was blood, either unsorted or a sorted T cell fraction (not recorded which). The receptors derive from a male donor with ankylosing spondylitis.

The table lists this clonotype with many counts. This rearrangement joins TRBV20-1 to TRBJ2-3, with TRBD2 matching over 11 bases. CDR3 length: 17 amino acids. CDR1 is DFQATT, CDR2 SNEGSKA, per germline (reference sequence). With V trimmed by 5 bases and J by 5 bases, 15 bases remained unmatched. The CDR3: CSAPLPGSGRAGDTQYF. CDR3 DNA sequence: TGCAGTGCTCCACTCCCAGGTAGCGGGAGGGCCGGAGATACGCAGTATTTT.

This clonotype was observed at least ten times. The chain has TRBV13 and TRBJ2-7; TRBD1 matches 8 bases. V trimming: 2 bases; J trimming: 5 bases; junction bases outside the gene matches: 8. The V gene's germline CDR1 is PRHDT and CDR2 FYEKMQ (reference sequence). The CDR3 is 15 residues long. The CDR3 protein is CASSLLGQGFHEQYF. DNA for the CDR3: TGTGCCAGCAGCTTACTCGGACAGGGCTTCCACGAGCAGTACTTC.

The chain combines TRBV27 with TRBJ2-7; D remains ambiguous. The length of the CDR3 is 16 residues. Germline V CDR1 and CDR2: MNHEY, SMNVEV (reference sequence). The V end was cut by 3 bases, the J end by 4 bases, with 19 bases between. The CDR3 sequence: CASSFVSPSLGYEQYV. The CDR3 region has the DNA TGTGCCAGCAGTTTCGTTTCTCCCTCCCTCGGATACGAGCAGTACGTC.

This clonotype has just a few counts. The gene calls are TRBV7-2 and TRBJ1-5; D gene ambiguous. This CDR3 is 14 amino acids long. CDR1 is SGHTA, CDR2 FQGNSA, per germline. V was pared by 1 base and J by 3 bases, with 7 bases between. CDR3: CASSLGTNNQPQHF. CDR3 DNA sequence: TGTGCCAGCAGCTTAGGCACCAACAATCAGCCCCAGCATTTT.

This clonotype was counted at least ten times. V gene TRBV12-3 or TRBV12-4 combines with J gene TRBJ1-4, with TRBD1 identical over 8 bases. Trimming took 5 bases from V and 3 from J; bases not matched to a gene: 5. The CDR3 extends over 15 amino acids. In DNA form, the CDR3 reads TGTGCCAGCAGTAATACAGGGGGATCTAATGAAAAACTGTTTTTT. It codes for CASSNTGGSNEKLFF.

Regarding this clonotype: This may arise from a read error, as a much more abundant clone is one base away. This sequence joins TRBV24-1 and TRBJ2-1, with D uncertain. CDR3 length equals 14 residues. V lost 1 base, J lost 7 bases, and 10 bases lay in between. Germline CDR1 is KGHDR and CDR2 is SFDVKD. The CDR3 nucleotides are TGTGCCACCAGTGATTTAGCAGGAAATAATGAGCAGTTCTTC. This encodes CATSDLAGNNEQFF.

J is TRBJ2-4 and V is TRBV11-2, with D possibly TRBD1 on 5 matching bases. Germline CDR1 SGHAT, CDR2 FQNNGV. The CDR3 spans 18 residues. Trimming removed 0 bases at V and 3 bases at J, with 18 bases between. CDR3 coding DNA: TGTGCCAGCAGCTTAGATCGAGAAGGGGCCTATGGCAAAAACATTCAGTACTTC. Its protein product is CASSLDREGAYGKNIQYF.

This clonotype has a count of ten or more. The chain links TRBV10-3 to TRBJ2-3; TRBD2 aligns across 7 bases. The CDR3 covers 14 residues. Germline V gene data show CDR1 as ENHRY and CDR2 as SYGVKD. V shed 7 bases and J 0 bases; nucleotides not matched to a gene: 4. The CDR3 here is CAITAGESTDTQYF. In DNA form, the CDR3 reads TGTGCCATCACTGCGGGAGAAAGCACAGATACGCAGTATTTT.

This clonotype showed up many times. The rearrangement links TRBV7-9 to TRBJ2-3, with D possibly TRBD2 on 5 matching bases. Germline V gene data show CDR1 as SEHNR and CDR2 as FQNEAQ (reference sequence). Trimming shortened V by 1 base and J by 1 base, and 9 bases separated the two germline ends. This CDR3 comprises 15 residues. CDR3 sequence (DNA): TGTGCCAGCAGCTTAGGATGGGGAGGCACAGATACGCAGTATTTT. Its translation is CASSLGWGGTDTQYF.

Comment on this clonotype: The germline gene is not matched at one end of the junction; a read error may be the cause. The chain joins TRBV6-5 to TRBJ1-5, with D perhaps TRBD1 (6 bases). Germline V gene sequence: CDR1 MNHEY, CDR2 SVGAGI. The CDR3 contains 15 residues. CDR3 loop: CASSYWGGAGQPHHF. CDR3 nucleotide sequence: TGTGCCAGCAGTTACTGGGGGGGGGCAGGGCAGCCCCACCATTTT.

This clonotype was observed many times. The chain combines TRBV10-1 with TRBJ2-1, with D perhaps TRBD1 (5 bases). The germline gives CDR1 WNHNN, CDR2 SYGVQD (reference sequence). The CDR3 covers 15 residues. The ends were cut back, 6 bases at V and 0 bases at J, with 12 bases in the middle. This CDR3 reads CASRETASSYNEQFF. The CDR3, as DNA: TGCGCCAGCAGGGAGACAGCAAGCTCCTACAATGAGCAGTTCTTC.

The J gene is TRBJ2-3, the V gene TRBV12-3 or TRBV12-4; D gene uncertain. V shed 3 bases and J shed 0 bases, with 10 bases lying between them. The CDR3 length is 15 residues. The DNA for the CDR3 is TGTGCCAGCAGTTTGTTGGTGGGGAGCACAGATACGCAGTATTTT. Translation gives CASSLLVGSTDTQYF.

This CDR3 reads CASSSSGTGFPYGYTF. The CDR3 DNA sequence: TGTGCCAGCAGCTCCAGCGGGACAGGGTTCCCCTATGGCTACACCTTC. This chain joins TRBV7-9 and TRBJ1-2; TRBD1 aligns across 9 bases. Looked up from germline, CDR1 is SEHNR and CDR2 is FQNEAQ (reference sequence). CDR3 length: 16 residues. With V trimmed by 4 bases and J by 4 bases, 10 bases remained unmatched.

This clonotype was recorded many times. This chain joins TRBV2 and TRBJ2-7; D gene ambiguous. The germline V gene encodes CDR1 SNHLY and CDR2 FYNNEI. The CDR3 has 13 amino acids. Trimming took off 3 bases at V and 1 base at J, with 7 bases between the two ends. CDR3 sequence: CASSDSQSYEQYV. The CDR3 DNA reads TGTGCCAGCAGTGATTCTCAGTCCTACGAGCAGTACGTC.

This clonotype was picked up many times. CDR3 region: CASIGSGGEAFF. The CDR3, as DNA: TGCGCCAGCATCGGCTCCGGGGGCGAAGCTTTCTTT. The rearrangement joins TRBV5-1 to TRBJ1-1; perhaps TRBD1 as D (6 bases). V lost 6 bases to trimming and J lost 8 bases, with 14 bases between them. The CDR3 is 12 amino acids. CDR1 is SGHRS and CDR2 is YFSETQ in the germline V gene.

This clonotype was recorded at least ten times. The chain links TRBV12-3 or TRBV12-4 to TRBJ2-2, with 7 bases lining up with TRBD2. The CDR3 is made up of 14 amino acids. Losses at the gene ends were 8 bases for V and 2 bases for J; bases not matched to a gene: 5. The CDR3 bases are TGTGCCAGCGATCCGGGACTAAACACCGGGGAGCTGTTTTTT. It translates to CASDPGLNTGELFF.

Within the sample, this clonotype is medium-sized. V and J are TRBV11-2 and TRBJ2-3, with 8 bases matching TRBD1. V shed 7 bases, J shed 0 bases, and the junction held 9 bases outside the gene matches. Germline CDR1 and CDR2: SGHAT and FQNNGV. CDR3 size: 16 residues. CDR3 loop: CASTFWTGRSTDTQYF. The CDR3 DNA sequence: TGTGCCAGCACCTTCTGGACAGGGAGAAGCACAGATACGCAGTATTTT.

The V gene is TRBV14, the J gene TRBJ2-7; 12 nucleotides align to TRBD2. CDR3 length: 15 residues. With V trimmed by 4 bases and J by 6 bases, 7 bases remained unmatched. The germline gives CDR1 SGHDN, CDR2 FVKESK. The CDR3 sequence: CASSRRTSGICEQYV. In DNA form, the CDR3 reads TGTGCCAGCAGCCGCCGGACTAGCGGGATCTGCGAGCAGTACGTC.

This clonotype occurred many times. CDR3 DNA: TGTGCCAGCAGCCAACGACTAGTCCAAGAGACCCAGTACTTC. Protein: CASSQRLVQETQYF. J is TRBJ2-5 and V is TRBV7-6, with a tentative D call TRBD2 (6 bases). The germline V and J ends were trimmed by 5 bases and 1 base, with 11 bases remaining between them. The CDR3 consists of 14 residues. Germline lookup yields CDR1 SGHVS and CDR2 FNYEAQ.

This clonotype was recorded many times. The J gene is TRBJ2-1, the V gene TRBV10-2; D not resolved. CDR3 length: 13 residues. V shed 0 bases and J shed 6 bases, with 6 bases lying between them. The germline V gene has CDR1 WSHSY and CDR2 SAAADI. This chain's CDR3 is CASSESVLNEQFF. CDR3 DNA sequence: TGCGCCAGCAGTGAGTCTGTCCTCAATGAGCAGTTCTTC.

This clonotype was observed a few times. The chain links TRBV20-1 to TRBJ2-1; D perhaps matches TRBD1 (5 bases). This CDR3 is built from 16 residues. Trimming took 0 bases from V and 4 from J, leaving 16 bases between them. Germline CDR1 DFQATT, CDR2 SNEGSKA (reference sequence). The CDR3 DNA follows: TGCAGTGCTAGAGATGTGGCAGGGTCCCCTTACAATGAGCAGTTCTTC. Protein: CSARDVAGSPYNEQFF.

In this sample, this clonotype turned up a few times. The CDR3: CASSSPGGRETQYF. The CDR3 DNA reads TGTGCCAGCAGTTCCCCGGGGGGCCGAGAGACCCAGTACTTC. This rearrangement joins TRBV28 to TRBJ2-5; a possible D gene is TRBD2 (7 bases). This CDR3 comprises 14 residues. Trimming removed 4 bases from V and 4 bases from J, with 13 bases in between. CDR1 is MDHEN and CDR2 is SYDVKM in the germline V gene.

The gene calls are TRBV5-6 and TRBJ2-5; D gene unclear. The ends were cut back, 0 bases at V and 1 base at J, with 7 bases in the middle. The CDR3 consists of 14 residues. Looked up from germline, CDR1 is SGHDT and CDR2 is YYEEEE. CDR3 sequence (DNA): TGTGCCAGCAGCTTGGGAGCTAGCCAAGAGACCCAGTACTTC. Its protein product is CASSLGASQETQYF.

This clonotype showed up many times. The chain is built from TRBV3-1 and TRBJ2-7; 9 bases fit TRBD1. In germline, CDR1 is LGHDT, CDR2 YNNKEL (reference sequence). This CDR3 is built from 17 residues. V was clipped by 1 base and J by 5 bases; unmatched bases: 12. CDR3 DNA: TGTGCCAGCAGCCAAGTTCTAGGGACAGGGACTATCGACGAGCAGTACTTC. Encoded protein: CASSQVLGTGTIDEQYF.

This clonotype was recorded at least ten times. The chain is built from TRBV5-5 and TRBJ2-3, with 8 bases matching TRBD1. Germline loops: CDR1 SGHKS, CDR2 YYEKEE (reference sequence). The CDR3 is made up of 17 amino acids. V lost 0 bases and J lost 2; bases outside the gene matches: 8. The CDR3 spells CASSLVGGQEITDTQYF. DNA of the CDR3: TGTGCCAGCAGCTTGGTAGGGGGACAGGAAATCACAGATACGCAGTATTTT.

This clonotype showed up just a few times. This chain joins TRBV5-5 and TRBJ2-2; D ambiguous. This CDR3 is 18 amino acids long. Germline V CDR1 and CDR2: SGHKS, YYEKEE (reference sequence). The V end lost 0 bases, the J end lost 6 bases, and 21 bases lay between the germline ends. Here the CDR3 reads CASSLVTSGLQRAGELFF. CDR3 DNA sequence: TGTGCCAGCAGCTTGGTAACTTCGGGCCTACAACGGGCCGGGGAGCTGTTTTTT.

The chain carries TRBV6-1 and TRBJ2-3; D possibly corresponds to TRBD1 (5 bases). In germline, CDR1 is MNHNS, CDR2 SASEGT. The CDR3 contains 17 residues. V was cut by 1 base and J by 0 bases, with 14 bases left in between. For the CDR3, the DNA is TGTGCCAGCAGTGAAGAAAGGGGCCTTCCTAGCACAGATACGCAGTATTTT. Its translation is CASSEERGLPSTDTQYF.